The 5 T cell receptor beta chains listed next were all sequenced from one sample in a study of Graves' ophthalmopathy and Graves' hyperthyroidism. Beta-chain TCR CDR3 regions were amplified from RNA transcripts. First-round RT-PCR relied on HTBI primers, and a second-round multiplex PCR came next. TCRdb reanalysed the multiplex PCR reads using MiXCR and keeps one entry per CDR3 protein. The sample holds a few hundred thousand distinct CDR3 sequences, roughly 39% seen once. Sequenced sample: peripheral blood or thyroid tissue (not recorded which). These receptors came from an adult man with Graves' hyperthyroidism.

The DNA for the CDR3 is TGTGCCAGCAGTGAAACGCGGACGCCCTCCTACGAGCAGTACTTC. Its protein product is CASSETRTPSYEQYF. The V call is TRBV2, the J call TRBJ2-7; D gene uncertain. The V gene lost 2 bases and the J gene lost 0 bases, with 11 bases spanning the gap. From germline, CDR1 is SNHLY and CDR2 FYNNEI. The CDR3 extends over 15 amino acids.

A note on this clonotype: This may be a read error: a much more frequent sequence differs by one nucleotide. The CDR3 region is CASRIAGGANTGELFF. CDR3 sequence (DNA): TGCGCCAGCAGAATAGCGGGGGGCGCGAACACCGGGGAGCTGTTTTTT. The rearrangement links TRBV5-1 to TRBJ2-2; 10 bases are shared with TRBD2. The J segment lost 0 bases and the V segment lost 5 bases, leaving 4 bases of the junction unmatched. Germline CDR1 and CDR2: SGHRS and YFSETQ. There are 16 residues in the CDR3.

Only a few counts were recorded for this clonotype. V and J are TRBV6-6 and TRBJ1-1; 7 positions match TRBD1. The V gene end was trimmed by 7 bases and the J gene end by 1 base; junction bases not matched to a gene: 6. CDR1 is MNHNY, CDR2 SVGAGI, per germline (reference sequence). The CDR3 consists of 14 residues. This chain's CDR3 is CASIPGQKNTEAFF. Here the CDR3 DNA reads TGTGCCAGCATCCCGGGACAGAAGAACACTGAAGCTTTCTTT.

This rearrangement joins TRBV11-2 to TRBJ2-5; 7 bases are a match to TRBD2. V lost 0 bases, J lost 5 bases, and 21 bases stayed unmatched. The CDR3 length is 20 residues. Germline V gene lookup returns CDR1 SGHAT and CDR2 FQNNGV. The CDR3 sequence is CASSLDRLAANTGERETQYF. CDR3 coding DNA: TGTGCCAGCAGCTTAGATCGGCTAGCGGCGAACACCGGGGAGCGGGAGACCCAGTACTTC.

This clonotype showed up just once. A read error is possible here, since a much larger clone lies one base away. The chain couples TRBV7-3 to TRBJ1-1, with no clear D. The germline CDR1 and CDR2 sequences are SGHTA and FQGTGA. V was shortened by 5 bases and J by 7 bases, with 8 bases between the two germline ends. CDR3 length equals 11 residues. The CDR3 region has the DNA TGTGCCAGCAGCCTCCACCATGAAGCTTTCTTT. This gives the protein CASSLHHEAFF. The full variable domain, in which reference TRBV7-3 and TRBJ1-1 provide the parts outside the CDR3, is GAGVSQTPSNKVTEKGKYVELRCDPISGHTALYWYRQSLGQGPEFLIYFQGTGAADDSGLPNDRFFAVRPEGSVSTLKIQRTERGDSAVYLCASSLHHEAFFGQGTRLTVV.